This record concerns one T cell receptor beta chain sequence. This specimen belongs to a study of cytomegalovirus exposure and HLA in healthy donors. The CDR3 consists of 14 residues. V trimming: 6 bases; J trimming: 3 bases; junction bases outside the gene matches: 0. CDR1 and CDR2 from the germline V gene are SNHLY and FYNNEI. Produced via immunoSEQ multiplex PCR; TCRdb's table is partial and in-frame only. The repertoire holds under 200,000 clones, with about 89% as singletons. The TCR originated in a woman younger than 35 in good health and CMV-seropositive. V and J are TRBV2 and TRBJ2-3; 13 nucleotides agree with TRBD2. Sequences were obtained from PBMCs. The CDR3, as DNA: TGTGCCAGCAGGACTAGCGGGAGGACAGATACGCAGTATTTT. Protein: CASRTSGRTDTQYF.